This T cell receptor beta chain was identified in a study of B cell selection in AIRE deficiency. Assay used: immunoSEQ multiplex PCR; TCRdb lists only in-frame clones, some missing. The sample has 15,000 to 20,000 clones, about 93% seen once. The study's findings and limits: Shared Treg sequences had shorter CDR3s, biased toward rearrangements with few non-templated insertions. Of fewer than 4,000 shared Treg TCRbeta sequences, roughly 32% were healthy-donor-only and over 8% patient-only.

The V gene's germline CDR1 is SGHVS and CDR2 FQNEAQ. The CDR3 loop spans 18 amino acids. J gave up 4 bases and V 5 bases, and 16 bases lay outside the gene matches. In the case of this clone: Its antigen is unidentified.

Regulatory T cells were sorted as CD4+CD25hiCD127low/negative. This TCR was recovered from a human donor in good health. This rearrangement joins TRBV7-8 to TRBJ1-4; 7 bases are shared with TRBD1. The sequencing input was CD4+CD25+ Tregs sorted from PBMCs. The CDR3 sequence is CASSRYIGTVNFNEKLFF. Written as DNA, the CDR3 is TGTGCCAGCAGCCGCTATATCGGGACAGTCAACTTTAATGAAAAACTGTTTTTT.